This T cell receptor beta chain was retrieved from a study of technical replicates of blood from a few donors. Some clones are missing from TCRdb's copy, which holds only in-frame ones; the method was immunoSEQ multiplex PCR. The table lists about 89,000 clones, roughly 94% of them singletons. This CDR3 has 18 amino acids. Per the germline V gene, CDR1 is SGHDN and CDR2 is FVKESK. V shed 4 bases and J 2 bases; nucleotides not matched to a gene: 12. The sample was T cells isolated from PBMCs. This TCR was sampled from a human donor in good health. The rearrangement uses TRBV14 and TRBJ1-3; 9 nucleotides agree with TRBD1. The CDR3 reads CASSPKSGTGHAGNTIYF. CDR3 in DNA: TGTGCCAGCAGCCCAAAATCCGGGACAGGGCACGCTGGAAACACCATATATTTT.